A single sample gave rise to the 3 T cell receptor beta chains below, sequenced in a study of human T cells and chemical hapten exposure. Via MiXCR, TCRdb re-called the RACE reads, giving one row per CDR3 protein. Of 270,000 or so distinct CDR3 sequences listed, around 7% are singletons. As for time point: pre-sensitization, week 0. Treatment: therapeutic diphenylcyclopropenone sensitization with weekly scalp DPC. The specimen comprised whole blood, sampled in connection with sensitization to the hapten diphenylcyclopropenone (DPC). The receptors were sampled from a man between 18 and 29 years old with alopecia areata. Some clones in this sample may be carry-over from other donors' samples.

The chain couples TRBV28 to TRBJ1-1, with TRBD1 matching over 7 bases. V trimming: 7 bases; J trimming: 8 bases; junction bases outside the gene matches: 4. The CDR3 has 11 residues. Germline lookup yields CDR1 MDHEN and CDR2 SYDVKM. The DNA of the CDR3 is TGTGCCAGCAAAACGGACAGGGAAGCTTTCTTT. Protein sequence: CASKTDREAFF.

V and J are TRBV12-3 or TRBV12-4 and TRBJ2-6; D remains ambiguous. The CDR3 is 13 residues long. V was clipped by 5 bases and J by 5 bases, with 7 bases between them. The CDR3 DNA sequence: TGTGCCAGCAGTCCCAAGCGGGCCAACGTCCTGACTTTC. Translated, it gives CASSPKRANVLTF.

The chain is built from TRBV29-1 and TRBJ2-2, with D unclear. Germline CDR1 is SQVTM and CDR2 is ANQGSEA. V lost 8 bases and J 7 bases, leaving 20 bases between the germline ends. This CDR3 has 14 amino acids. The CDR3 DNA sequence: TGCAGCTTTTCCCTTACACCGGACGTCGGGGAGCTGTTTTTT. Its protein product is CSFSLTPDVGELFF.